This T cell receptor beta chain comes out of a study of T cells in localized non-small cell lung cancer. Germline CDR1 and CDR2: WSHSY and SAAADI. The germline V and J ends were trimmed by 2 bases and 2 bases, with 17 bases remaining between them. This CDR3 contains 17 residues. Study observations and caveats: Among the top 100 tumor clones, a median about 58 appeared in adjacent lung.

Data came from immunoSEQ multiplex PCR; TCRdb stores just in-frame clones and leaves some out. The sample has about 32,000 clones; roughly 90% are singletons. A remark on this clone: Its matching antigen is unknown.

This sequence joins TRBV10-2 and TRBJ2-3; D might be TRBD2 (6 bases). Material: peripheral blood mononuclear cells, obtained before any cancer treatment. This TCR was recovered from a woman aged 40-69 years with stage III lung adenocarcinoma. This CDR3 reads CASSEARLVRNTDTQYF. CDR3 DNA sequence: TGCGCCAGCAGTGAGGCCCGACTAGTTCGGAACACAGATACGCAGTATTTT.